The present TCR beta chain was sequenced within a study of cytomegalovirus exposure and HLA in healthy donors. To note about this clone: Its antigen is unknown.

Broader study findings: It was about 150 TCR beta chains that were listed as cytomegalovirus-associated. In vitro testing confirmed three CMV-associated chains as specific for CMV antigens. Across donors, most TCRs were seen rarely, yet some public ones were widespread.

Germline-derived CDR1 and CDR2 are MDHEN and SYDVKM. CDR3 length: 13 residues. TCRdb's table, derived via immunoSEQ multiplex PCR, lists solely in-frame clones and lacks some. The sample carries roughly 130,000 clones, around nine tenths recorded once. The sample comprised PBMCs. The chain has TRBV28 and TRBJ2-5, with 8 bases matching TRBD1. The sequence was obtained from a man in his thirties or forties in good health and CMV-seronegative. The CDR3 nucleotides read TGTGCAGGTTCAGGGGGCTCACAAGAGACCCAGTACTTC. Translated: CAGSGGSQETQYF.